This note documents a single T cell receptor beta chain sequence. Its antigen is unidentified. TCRdb reprocessed the 5' RACE reads with MiXCR, giving one entry per CDR3 protein. The sample comprises some 400,000 distinct CDR3 sequences, approximately 20% of which are singletons, and 15% to 20% rests with the top ten. The sample is drawn from a study of CD8 T cells in ankylosing spondylitis. The study, taken as a whole, reports: For ankylosing spondylitis blood, a TCR beta motif of about 8 highly homologous variants appeared characteristic. In ankylosing spondylitis patients, matched synovial fluid reportedly showed significant enrichment of disease-linked clones.

The sample consisted of blood, either unsorted or a sorted T cell fraction (not recorded which). The sequence came from a male donor with ankylosing spondylitis.

The CDR3 DNA reads TGTGCCATTCCGGGCGGTTTCGGCACAGATACGCAGTATTTT. The encoded protein is CAIPGGFGTDTQYF. J is TRBJ2-3 and V is TRBV7-9; D not certain. V was cut by 10 bases and J by 1 base, with 15 bases left in between. From germline, CDR1 is SEHNR and CDR2 FQNEAQ (reference sequence). This CDR3 spans 14 amino acids.